This T cell receptor (beta chain) was found in a study of blood T cell repertoires in COVID-19. Study-wide background: The origin of the acute and convalescent COVID-19 samples was the United States, Italy and Spain.

Method: immunoSEQ multiplex PCR; TCRdb's copy keeps in-frame clones and lacks some. The sample carries 450,000 or so clones, around 90% recorded once. This CDR3 has 12 residues. Germline CDR1 reads SNHLY; CDR2 reads FYNNEI. Trimming cost V 10 bases and J 1 base; bases outside gene matches: 3. This clonotype was obtained from a man aged 18 to 30 who had recovered from COVID-19. The rearrangement links TRBV2 to TRBJ2-7; 8 bases agree with TRBD1. The sequenced sample consisted of PBMCs or T cells enriched from blood (not recorded which). Here the CDR3 DNA reads TGTGCCAACGGACAGGGATCCTACGAGCAGTACTTC. Residues: CANGQGSYEQYF.